This T cell receptor (beta chain) was captured in a study of blood T cells in healthy people across ages. Germline V gene sequence: CDR1 SEHNR, CDR2 FQNEAQ (reference sequence). With 10 bases removed from V and 1 base from J, the gap between germline ends came to 17 bases. This CDR3 spans 15 amino acids. Isolation of PBMCs gave at least 6 million cells per sample. This clonotype was seen more than once but under ten times. What it recognizes is unknown. Alongside a J-beta primer mix, a sample-barcoded 5' primer served in a second PCR lasting roughly 6 to 11 cycles. A tag from a template-switch adaptor with 12 random nucleotides marked each cDNA molecule. Using its own MiXCR run on the 5' RACE reads, TCRdb lists one record per CDR3 protein. In the table there are 600,000 or so distinct CDR3 sequences, under 25% of which are singletons. Findings and caveats of the study: Investigators viewed diversity estimates from one million T cells as underestimates, the study reported.

The sample taken for sequencing was blood. This chain uses TRBV7-9 with TRBJ2-4; D possibly uses TRBD1 or TRBD2 (5 bases each). The origin of this receptor is a man aged 65-85 years in good health. The CDR3 region has the DNA TGTGCCACCAAGTCCGGGGACGGTGCCAAAAACATTCAGTACTTC. Amino acid sequence: CATKSGDGAKNIQYF.